A selection of T cell receptor beta chains follows, all from one sample in a study of molecular identifiers for immune sequencing clone quantification. TCRdb re-called the PCR reads through MiXCR, storing one row per CDR3 protein. The sample holds around 470,000 distinct CDR3 sequences, around 25% seen once. Sequencing was done on a sample of naive CD8+ T cells from blood, with Jurkat cell RNA spiked in. These receptors all stem from a human donor in good health. Some libraries in this study had Jurkat cell RNA spiked in. Each CDR3 is given with its conserved first and last residue. Fields, in order: J gene, V gene, clone size, D gene, CDR3 protein, CDR3 DNA. D genes are given only for firm matches. Only part of the rows carry a size: once, few, many, or a class if the clone is expanded.

>TRBJ2-7|TRBV7-9|few|TRBD2
CASSQGTSGTFYEQYF
TGTGCCAGCAGCCAAGGGACTAGCGGGACCTTCTACGAGCAGTACTTC
>TRBJ2-2|TRBV7-9|.|.
CASSLSRGGKTGELFF
TGTGCCAGCAGCTTAAGTAGGGGAGGAAAGACCGGGGAGCTGTTTTTT
>TRBJ2-1|TRBV4-3|.|TRBD2
CASSQGFASGRDNEQFF
TGCGCCAGCAGCCAAGGATTCGCTAGCGGGAGGGACAATGAGCAGTTCTTC
>TRBJ2-7|TRBV12-3/TRBV12-4|.|TRBD1
CASSPYQGDHEQYF
TGTGCCAGCAGTCCTTACCAGGGGGACCACGAGCAGTACTTC
>TRBJ2-1|TRBV12-3/TRBV12-4|few|.
CASSYSLSNEQFF
TGTGCCAGCAGCTATTCCCTAAGCAATGAGCAGTTCTTC
>TRBJ2-3|TRBV5-1|.|TRBD1
CASSRNRDRVVTDTQYF
TGCGCCAGCAGCAGGAACCGGGACAGGGTCGTCACAGATACGCAGTATTTT
>TRBJ1-6|TRBV27|.|.
CASSLEGSYNSPLHF
TGTGCCAGCAGTTTAGAAGGGAGCTATAATTCACCCCTCCACTTT
>TRBJ2-7|TRBV6-1|.|.
CASSELVGEQYF
TGTGCCAGCAGTGAACTGGTCGGGGAGCAGTACTTC
>TRBJ2-7|TRBV20-1|few|.
CSAPRGGSSYEQYF
TGCAGTGCTCCCCGGGGCGGAAGCTCCTACGAGCAGTACTTC
>TRBJ1-4|TRBV19|few|TRBD1
CASSTDDRVNEKLFF
TGTGCCAGTAGTACTGATGACAGGGTTAATGAAAAACTGTTTTTT
>TRBJ1-2|TRBV6-5|few|.
CASSPTADYGYTF
TGTGCCAGCAGCCCGACAGCCGACTATGGCTACACCTTC